This is a list of T cell receptor beta chains from one sample in a study of shared clonotypes between healthy human individuals. Libraries were prepared by immunoSEQ multiplex PCR; TCRdb keeps only in-frame clonotypes and omits some of them. In the table there are some 1.5 million clones, 98% of which are singletons. Sequencing was carried out using naive CD4+ T cells sorted from blood. The origin of the receptors is a man aged 30 to 45 in good health. Both conserved end residues are part of each CDR3. The D gene is left open where the match is weak. Expanded clones get a size class; other rows say once, few or many, or leave the size out.

v_gene,d_gene,j_gene,abundance,CDR3aa,CDR3nt
TRBV11-3,-,TRBJ2-1,-,CASSLSRQDEQFF,TGTGCCAGCAGCTTATCCCGGCAGGATGAGCAGTTCTTC
TRBV5-1,-,TRBJ2-7,-,CASSLQDSFYEQYF,TGCGCCAGCAGCTTGCAGGACAGCTTCTACGAGCAGTACTTC
TRBV15,-,TRBJ1-5,once,CATSMMGGGQPQHF,TGTGCCACCAGCATGATGGGGGGGGGCCAGCCCCAGCATTTT
TRBV5-4,TRBD1,TRBJ2-1,-,CASSLVTGGRSSVF,TGTGCCAGCAGCTTGGTGACAGGGGGAAGAAGTTCGGTCTTC
TRBV2,-,TRBJ1-1,once,CASSEVGLGTEAFF,TGTGCCAGCAGTGAAGTGGGCCTTGGCACTGAAGCTTTCTTT
TRBV9,-,TRBJ2-7,-,CASSAGRAAYEQYF,TGTGCCAGCAGCGCGGGCAGGGCAGCCTACGAGCAGTACTTC
TRBV11-2,-,TRBJ2-1,-,CASSSSPGAYNEQFF,TGTGCCAGCAGCTCGTCCCCGGGGGCCTACAATGAGCAGTTCTTC
TRBV29-1,-,TRBJ2-2,-,CSVGVARELFF,TGCAGCGTTGGGGTGGCTCGGGAGCTGTTTTTT
TRBV7-9,-,TRBJ1-4,-,CASSSRTDATNEKLFF,TGTGCCAGCAGCTCCCGGACGGACGCAACTAATGAAAAACTGTTTTTT
TRBV5-1,-,TRBJ1-4,-,CASSLSGVGEKLFF,TGCGCCAGCAGCTTAAGTGGGGTGGGTGAAAAACTGTTTTTT
TRBV19,TRBD1,TRBJ2-7,-,CASRGKRTGQSYEQYF,TGTGCCAGTAGAGGAAAAAGGACAGGGCAATCCTACGAGCAGTACTTC
TRBV28,-,TRBJ2-1,-,CASTVVFSYNEQFF,TGTGCCAGCACCGTAGTGTTTTCCTACAATGAGCAGTTCTTC
TRBV12-5,TRBD2,TRBJ2-1,-,CASGLVLAGGPREQFF,TGTGCTAGTGGTTTGGTATTAGCGGGAGGGCCTAGGGAGCAGTTCTTC
TRBV6-1,-,TRBJ2-7,-,CASSERAGSSYEQYF,TGTGCCAGCAGTGAGAGGGCAGGGAGCTCCTACGAGCAGTACTTC
TRBV7-8,-,TRBJ2-1,-,CASSLVQGQYNEQFF,TGTGCCAGCAGCTTAGTCCAGGGTCAATACAATGAGCAGTTCTTC
TRBV10-3,TRBD2,TRBJ2-7,-,CATYSREGYEQYF,TGTGCCACATACTCGCGGGAGGGATACGAGCAGTACTTC
TRBV29-1,TRBD1,TRBJ2-7,-,CSAGQLSYEQYF,TGCAGCGCGGGACAGCTAAGCTACGAGCAGTACTTC
TRBV25-1,-,TRBJ1-2,-,CASSEKGLYGYTF,TGTGCCAGCAGTGAAAAGGGTCTCTATGGCTACACCTTC
TRBV10-3,-,TRBJ2-7,-,CAISDFSGEQYF,TGTGCCATCAGTGATTTCTCGGGAGAGCAGTACTTC
TRBV18,-,TRBJ2-7,-,CASSRNLGDGEQYF,TGTGCCAGCTCCCGCAATCTCGGGGACGGCGAGCAGTACTTC
TRBV19,-,TRBJ2-7,-,CATAPGVWEGYEQYF,TGTGCCACCGCCCCGGGGGTATGGGAAGGCTACGAGCAGTACTTC
TRBV7-2,-,TRBJ2-4,-,CASSLESLFLAKNIQYF,TGTGCCAGCAGCTTAGAGAGCCTGTTTCTAGCCAAAAACATTCAGTACTTC
TRBV6-6,-,TRBJ2-7,-,CASSYWGDYGYEQYF,TGTGCCAGCAGTTACTGGGGGGATTATGGCTACGAGCAGTACTTC
TRBV19,-,TRBJ2-7,-,CASSMIRGHEQYF,TGTGCCAGTAGTATGATAAGGGGCCACGAGCAGTACTTC
TRBV27,TRBD1,TRBJ1-2,-,CASSWDRENYGYTF,TGTGCCAGCAGCTGGGACAGGGAGAACTATGGCTACACCTTC
TRBV30,TRBD1,TRBJ1-4,-,CAWSQGQGNEKLFF,TGTGCCTGGAGTCAGGGACAGGGGAATGAAAAACTGTTTTTT
TRBV5-1,TRBD2,TRBJ2-4,once,CASSSWTSGRILAKNIQYF,TGCGCCAGCAGCTCCTGGACTAGCGGGAGGATTCTAGCCAAAAACATTCAGTACTTC
TRBV30,TRBD2,TRBJ2-7,-,CAWGVHSGRPPYEQYF,TGTGCCTGGGGGGTTCATAGCGGGAGGCCCCCCTACGAGCAGTACTTC
TRBV5-4,TRBD1,TRBJ2-3,-,CASRSGTGGADTQYF,TGTGCCAGCAGATCCGGGACAGGGGGCGCAGATACGCAGTATTTT
TRBV5-1,-,TRBJ2-3,once,CASSSPSGERPEEDTQYF,TGCGCCAGCAGCTCCCCCTCAGGAGAGCGGCCTGAGGAAGATACGCAGTATTTT
TRBV10-3,-,TRBJ1-4,-,CAISESGLPPNEKLFF,TGTGCCATCAGTGAGTCGGGACTCCCACCGAATGAAAAACTGTTTTTT
TRBV27,-,TRBJ2-7,-,CASSSRRLGGLEQYF,TGTGCCAGCAGTTCGAGGAGACTTGGAGGTCTCGAGCAGTACTTC
TRBV5-4,-,TRBJ2-3,-,CASSSSSVLDTQYF,TGTGCCAGCAGCTCCTCTTCCGTTTTGGATACGCAGTATTTT
TRBV18,TRBD1,TRBJ1-1,-,CASSPTSDRYTEAFF,TGTGCCAGCTCCCCCACTTCGGACAGGTACACTGAAGCTTTCTTT
TRBV18,TRBD1,TRBJ2-7,-,CASSPGQGTAYEQYF,TGTGCCAGCTCCCCGGGACAGGGCACGGCCTACGAGCAGTACTTC
TRBV18,-,TRBJ1-3,-,CASSPAQRSSGNTIYF,TGTGCCAGCTCACCGGCCCAGAGATCCTCTGGAAACACCATATATTTT
TRBV5-1,-,TRBJ2-3,-,CASSFLGQGQDTQYF,TGCGCCAGCAGCTTTTTGGGGCAGGGGCAGGATACGCAGTATTTT
TRBV6-4,-,TRBJ2-4,-,CASSDSYNLAKNIQYF,TGTGCCAGCAGTGACTCGTACAACCTAGCCAAAAACATTCAGTACTTC
TRBV9,TRBD1,TRBJ2-5,once,CASSVSGGKTQYF,TGTGCCAGCAGCGTCTCAGGGGGAAAGACCCAGTACTTC
TRBV7-2,TRBD1,TRBJ2-7,-,CASSPTIGQGVYEQYF,TGTGCCAGCAGCCCAACAATAGGACAGGGTGTTTACGAGCAGTACTTC
TRBV5-1,-,TRBJ2-7,-,CASRQDSHSYEQYF,TGCGCCAGCAGACAGGACTCACACTCCTACGAGCAGTACTTC
TRBV6-5,TRBD1,TRBJ2-7,-,CASSSHQDRGSSEQYF,TGTGCCAGCAGTTCCCACCAAGACAGGGGCTCCTCCGAGCAGTACTTC
TRBV18,TRBD2,TRBJ2-1,-,CASSPRTSGSSSYNEQFF,TGTGCCAGCTCACCTAGGACTAGCGGGAGCAGCTCCTACAATGAGCAGTTCTTC
TRBV6-1,-,TRBJ2-5,-,CASRGRARSQETQYF,TGTGCCAGCAGGGGCAGGGCTCGTTCCCAAGAGACCCAGTACTTC
TRBV5-1,-,TRBJ2-7,-,CASSLEGVGQQYF,TGCGCCAGCAGCTTGGAAGGGGTCGGTCAGCAGTACTTC
TRBV11-2,-,TRBJ2-1,-,CASSQLSGRSYNEQFF,TGTGCCAGCAGCCAACTTTCGGGGCGCTCCTACAATGAGCAGTTCTTC
TRBV25-1,-,TRBJ2-2,-,CASGRGDTGELFF,TGTGCCAGTGGCAGGGGGGACACCGGGGAGCTGTTTTTT
TRBV7-8,TRBD2,TRBJ2-1,-,CASSLVVGTSGPRSYNEQFF,TGTGCCAGCAGCTTAGTGGTAGGTACTAGCGGGCCCCGCTCCTACAATGAGCAGTTCTTC
TRBV25-1,-,TRBJ2-7,-,CASSEVGRGYEQYF,TGTGCCAGCAGTGAAGTAGGCAGGGGATACGAGCAGTACTTC
TRBV5-6,TRBD1,TRBJ1-4,once,CASSTDRVDEKLFF,TGTGCCAGCAGCACGGACAGGGTAGACGAAAAACTGTTTTTT
TRBV7-9,TRBD1,TRBJ2-1,-,CASSLGDRVRYNEQFF,TGTGCCAGCAGCTTAGGGGACAGGGTCAGGTACAATGAGCAGTTCTTC
TRBV2,-,TRBJ2-7,-,CASRRASSYEQYF,TGTGCCAGCAGACGGGCGAGCTCCTACGAGCAGTACTTC
TRBV5-1,TRBD2,TRBJ2-5,-,CASSLVGTSGRQETQYF,TGCGCCAGCAGCTTGGTGGGGACTAGCGGGAGGCAAGAGACCCAGTACTTC
TRBV6-1,-,TRBJ1-5,-,CASSESRDTLYQPQHF,TGTGCCAGCAGTGAAAGTCGGGACACTCTATATCAGCCCCAGCATTTT
TRBV29-1,-,TRBJ2-7,-,CSVGDQGGEQYF,TGCAGCGTTGGGGACCAGGGGGGCGAGCAGTACTTC
TRBV27,-,TRBJ2-7,-,CAITQGAEQYF,TGTGCCATAACTCAAGGGGCCGAGCAGTACTTC
TRBV14,-,TRBJ2-7,-,CASSQTRLGEQYF,TGTGCCAGCAGCCAGACGCGACTGGGAGAGCAGTACTTC
TRBV5-4,-,TRBJ2-1,-,CASSLDGGSFYNEQFF,TGTGCCAGCAGCCTGGATGGGGGCAGTTTCTACAATGAGCAGTTCTTC
TRBV7-2,-,TRBJ2-7,-,CASSYVPVPYEQYF,TGTGCCAGCAGTTATGTCCCGGTACCCTACGAGCAGTACTTC
TRBV6-1,-,TRBJ2-3,-,CASSESLWAGADTQYF,TGTGCCAGCAGTGAAAGCTTATGGGCCGGGGCAGATACGCAGTATTTT